Below, one T cell receptor (beta chain) is given with its context. This record comes from a study of T-cell reconstitution after alpha-beta-depleted transplantation in children. Unique molecular identifiers were used to barcode this TCRbeta library. TCRdb used MiXCR to reprocess the PCR reads, holding one entry per CDR3 protein. The sample gives 260,000 or so distinct CDR3 sequences, 12% of which show up once; over 2% is in the top ten. The V gene's germline CDR1 is SGHTA and CDR2 FQGNSA. This CDR3 is built from 14 residues. Trimming took 5 bases from V and 7 from J, leaving 15 bases between them. The sample in question was PBMCs from the stem cell graft donor, obtained from the stem cell graft. The origin of this receptor is a human donor who donated a stem cell graft to a child with acute lymphoblastic leukemia. V usage is TRBV7-2 and J usage is TRBJ2-1; D call uncertain. The CDR3 sequence: CASSTLGSGNEQFF. CDR3 bases: TGTGCCAGCAGCACTCTGGGTAGTGGAAATGAGCAGTTCTTC.